What follows are 8 T cell receptor beta chains derived from one specimen sequenced in a study of T cell responses to AZD1222 COVID-19 vaccine. Profiling relied on immunoSEQ multiplex PCR, and the TCRdb table lists in-frame clones only, not all of them. The sample shows some 160,000 clones, around 94% of them seen only once. The specimen was peripheral blood, collected on day 0 of AZD1222 vaccination. The receptors were sampled from an adult in good health.

In its sample, this clone was seen a few times. This chain joins TRBV5-6 and TRBJ1-2; tentative D call: TRBD1 (5 bases). Trimming took 1 base from V and 4 from J, leaving 17 bases between them. Germline CDR1 is SGHDT and CDR2 is YYEEEE. This CDR3 is 16 amino acids long. This CDR3 is CASSLYTPGRLYGYTF. The CDR3 bases are TGTGCCAGCAGCTTGTACACCCCGGGACGGCTCTATGGCTACACCTTC.

This chain joins TRBV2 and TRBJ2-1; TRBD1 or TRBD2 may be the D gene (6 bases each). Trimming pared 7 bases from V and 6 bases from J, leaving 16 bases between. This CDR3 has 14 amino acids. CDR1 and CDR2 from the germline V gene are SNHLY and FYNNEI. CDR3 sequence (DNA): TGTGCCAGCACAGAGGGGGGCGGAACCAATGAGCAGTTCTTC. It codes for CASTEGGGTNEQFF.

The rearrangement joins TRBV3-1 (or the pseudogene TRBV3-2) to TRBJ2-1, with D perhaps TRBD1 (6 bases). CDR1 and CDR2 (germline): LGHDT, YNNKEL (reference sequence). Trimming stripped 0 bases from V and 9 bases from J, with 27 bases between. This CDR3 region has 19 residues. CDR3 sequence (DNA): TGTGCCAGCAGCCAAGAAGGGTGGGGGCCTCGTTCCGCACGAGGTGAGCAGTTCTTC. Translation: CASSQEGWGPRSARGEQFF.

The chain has TRBV5-1 and TRBJ2-7; no clear D. Germline V gives CDR1 SGHRS, CDR2 YFSETQ. The CDR3 has 14 amino acids. The ends were cut back, 2 bases at V and 0 bases at J, with 9 bases in the middle. The DNA of the CDR3 is TGCGCCAGCAGCTTCGTACAGTCCTCCTACGAGCAGTACTTC. Amino acid sequence: CASSFVQSSYEQYF. Supplemented by reference TRBV5-1 and TRBJ2-7, the full variable domain reads KAGVTQTPRYLIKTRGQQVTLSCSPISGHRSVSWYQQTPGQGLQFLFEYFSETQRNKGNFPGRFSGRQFSNSRSEMNVSTLELGDSALYLCASSFVQSSYEQYFGPGTRLTVT.

V is TRBV5-1 and J is TRBJ1-1; D uncertain. The CDR3 runs to 16 residues. The germline V gene encodes CDR1 SGHRS and CDR2 YFSETQ. V shed 1 base and J shed 0 bases, with 13 bases lying between them. DNA for the CDR3: TGCGCCAGCAGCTTGTCCACCCGGGATCTGAACACTGAAGCTTTCTTT. Residues: CASSLSTRDLNTEAFF.

The chain recombines TRBV7-3 with TRBJ2-7, with 7 bases fitting TRBD1. The germline CDR1 and CDR2 sequences are SGHTA and FQGTGA. V lost 5 bases to trimming and J lost 0 bases; unmatched junction nucleotides: 10. CDR3 length: 16 residues. The CDR3 protein is CASSPSGQSSSYEQYF. CDR3 nucleotides: TGTGCCAGCAGCCCCTCGGGACAGTCGAGCTCCTACGAGCAGTACTTC.

The chain is built from TRBV5-1 and TRBJ2-7, with D tentatively TRBD1 (6 bases). Between the trimmed V and J ends, which lost 7 bases and 5 bases, there was a span of 25 bases. This CDR3 spans 16 amino acids. Germline V gene lookup returns CDR1 SGHRS and CDR2 YFSETQ. The CDR3: CASSPPVLQGSDEQYF. Written as DNA, the CDR3 is TGCGCCAGCTCTCCCCCCGTACTACAGGGATCGGACGAGCAGTACTTC.

The V gene is TRBV2, the J gene TRBJ2-4; D gene unclear. This CDR3 has 15 residues. V lost 3 bases and J 1 base, leaving 10 bases between the germline ends. Germline-derived CDR1 and CDR2 are SNHLY and FYNNEI. The CDR3 coding sequence is TGTGCCAGCAGTGATGTTTGGGTTGCCAAAAACATTCAGTACTTC. Translating gives CASSDVWVAKNIQYF.